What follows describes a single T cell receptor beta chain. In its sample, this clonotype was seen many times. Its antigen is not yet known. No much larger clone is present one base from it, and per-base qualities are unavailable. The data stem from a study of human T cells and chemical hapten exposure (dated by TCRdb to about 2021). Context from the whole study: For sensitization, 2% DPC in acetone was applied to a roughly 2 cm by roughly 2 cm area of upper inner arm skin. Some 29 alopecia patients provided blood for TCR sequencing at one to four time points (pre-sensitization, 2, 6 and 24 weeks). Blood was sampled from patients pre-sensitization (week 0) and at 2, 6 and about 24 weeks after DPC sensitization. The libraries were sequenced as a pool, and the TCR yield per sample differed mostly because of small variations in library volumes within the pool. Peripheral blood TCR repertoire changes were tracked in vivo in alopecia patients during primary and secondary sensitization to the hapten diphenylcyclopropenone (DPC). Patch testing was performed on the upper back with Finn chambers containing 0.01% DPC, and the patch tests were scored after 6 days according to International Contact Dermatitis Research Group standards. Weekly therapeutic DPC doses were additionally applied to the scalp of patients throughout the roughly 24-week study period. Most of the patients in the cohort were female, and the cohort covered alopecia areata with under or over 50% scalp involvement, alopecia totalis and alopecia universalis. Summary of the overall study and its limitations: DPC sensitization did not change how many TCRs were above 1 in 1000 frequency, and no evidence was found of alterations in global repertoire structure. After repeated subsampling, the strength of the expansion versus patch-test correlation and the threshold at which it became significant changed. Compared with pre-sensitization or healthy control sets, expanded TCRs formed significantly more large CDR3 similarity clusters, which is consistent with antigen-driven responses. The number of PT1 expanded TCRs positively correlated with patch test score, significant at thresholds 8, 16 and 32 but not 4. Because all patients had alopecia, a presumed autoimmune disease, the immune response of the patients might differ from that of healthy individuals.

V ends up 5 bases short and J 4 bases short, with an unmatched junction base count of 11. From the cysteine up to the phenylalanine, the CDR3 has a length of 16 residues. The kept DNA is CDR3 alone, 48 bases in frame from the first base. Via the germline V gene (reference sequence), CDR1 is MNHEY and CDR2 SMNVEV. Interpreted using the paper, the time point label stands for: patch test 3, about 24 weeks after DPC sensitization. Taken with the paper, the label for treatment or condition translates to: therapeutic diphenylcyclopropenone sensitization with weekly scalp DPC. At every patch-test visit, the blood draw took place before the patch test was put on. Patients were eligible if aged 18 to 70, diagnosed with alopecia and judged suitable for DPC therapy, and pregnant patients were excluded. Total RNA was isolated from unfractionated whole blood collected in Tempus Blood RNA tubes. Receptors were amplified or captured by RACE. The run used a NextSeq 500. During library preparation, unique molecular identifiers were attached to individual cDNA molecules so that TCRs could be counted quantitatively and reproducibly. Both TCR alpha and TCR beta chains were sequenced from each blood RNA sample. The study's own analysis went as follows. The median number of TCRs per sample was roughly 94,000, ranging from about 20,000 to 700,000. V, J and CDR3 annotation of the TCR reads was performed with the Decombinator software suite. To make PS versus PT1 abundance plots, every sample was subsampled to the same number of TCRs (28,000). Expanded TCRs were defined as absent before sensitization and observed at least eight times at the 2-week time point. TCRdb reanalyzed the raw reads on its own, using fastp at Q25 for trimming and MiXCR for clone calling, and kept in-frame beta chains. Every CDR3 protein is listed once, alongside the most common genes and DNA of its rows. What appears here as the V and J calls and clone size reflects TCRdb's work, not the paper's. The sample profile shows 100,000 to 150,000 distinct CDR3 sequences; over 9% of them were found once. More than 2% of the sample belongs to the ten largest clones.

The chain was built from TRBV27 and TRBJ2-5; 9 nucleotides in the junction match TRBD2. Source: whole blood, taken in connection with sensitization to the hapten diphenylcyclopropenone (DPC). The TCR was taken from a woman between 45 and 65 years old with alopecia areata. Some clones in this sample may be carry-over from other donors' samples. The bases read TGTGCCAGCAGTCCGGCCTTAGCGGGAGCGGCAGAGACCCAGTACTTC. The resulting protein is CASSPALAGAAETQYF.